The source of this T cell receptor (beta chain) is a study of blood T cell repertoires in COVID-19. Study-level information: The study drew acute and convalescent COVID-19 samples from the United States, Italy and Spain.

Assay used: immunoSEQ multiplex PCR; TCRdb lists only in-frame clones, some missing. The sample contains about 250,000 clones, 87% of which appear only once. V lost 5 bases, J lost 2 bases, and 7 bases lay in between. This CDR3 is built from 12 residues. Sequencing was performed on PBMCs or T cells enriched from blood (not recorded which). The rearrangement links TRBV12-3 or TRBV12-4 to TRBJ2-7; D remains unclear. This clonotype originated in a woman aged 30 to 39 with acute COVID-19. The CDR3: CASSLPPYEQYF. The CDR3 coding sequence is TGTGCCAGCAGTCTCCCCCCCTACGAGCAGTACTTC.